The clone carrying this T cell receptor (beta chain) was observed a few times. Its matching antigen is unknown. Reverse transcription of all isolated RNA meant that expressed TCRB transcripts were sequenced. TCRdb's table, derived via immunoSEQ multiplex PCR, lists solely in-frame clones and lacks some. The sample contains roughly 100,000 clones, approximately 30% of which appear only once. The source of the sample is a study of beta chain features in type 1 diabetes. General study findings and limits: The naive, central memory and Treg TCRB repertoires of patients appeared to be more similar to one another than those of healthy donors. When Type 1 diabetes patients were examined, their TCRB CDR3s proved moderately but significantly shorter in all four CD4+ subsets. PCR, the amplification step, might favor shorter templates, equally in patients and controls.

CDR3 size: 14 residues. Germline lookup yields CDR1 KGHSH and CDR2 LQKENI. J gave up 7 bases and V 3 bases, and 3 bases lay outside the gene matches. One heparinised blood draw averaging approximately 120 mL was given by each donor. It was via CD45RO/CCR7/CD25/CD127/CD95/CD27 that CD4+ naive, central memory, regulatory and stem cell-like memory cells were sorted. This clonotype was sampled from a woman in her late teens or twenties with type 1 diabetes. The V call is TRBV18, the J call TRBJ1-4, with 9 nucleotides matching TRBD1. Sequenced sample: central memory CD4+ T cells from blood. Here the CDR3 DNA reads TGTGCCAGCTCACCGGGACAGGGACCTGAAAAACTGTTTTTT. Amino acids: CASSPGQGPEKLFF.